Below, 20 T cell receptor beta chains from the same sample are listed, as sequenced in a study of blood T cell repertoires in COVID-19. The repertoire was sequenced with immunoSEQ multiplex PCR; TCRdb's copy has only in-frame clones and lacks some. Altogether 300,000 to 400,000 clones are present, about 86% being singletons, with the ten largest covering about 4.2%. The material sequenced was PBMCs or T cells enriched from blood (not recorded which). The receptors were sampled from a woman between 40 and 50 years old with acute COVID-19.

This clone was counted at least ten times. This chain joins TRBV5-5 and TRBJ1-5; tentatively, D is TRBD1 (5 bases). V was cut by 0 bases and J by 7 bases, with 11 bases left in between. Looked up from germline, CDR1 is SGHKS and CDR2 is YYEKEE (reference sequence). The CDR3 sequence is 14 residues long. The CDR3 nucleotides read TGTGCCAGCAGCTTGGTGGGGCACGAGCAGCCCCAGCATTTT. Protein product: CASSLVGHEQPQHF.

Here the CDR3 reads CASSSTGPRHADTQYF. CDR3 in DNA: TGTGCCAGCAGCTCGACAGGCCCACGGCACGCAGATACGCAGTATTTT. The chain employs TRBV11-3 and TRBJ2-3; a weak D match, TRBD1 (6 bases). The CDR3 loop spans 16 amino acids. Trimming took off 4 bases at V and 4 bases at J, with 18 bases between the two ends. The germline CDR1 and CDR2 sequences are SGHNT and YENEEA.

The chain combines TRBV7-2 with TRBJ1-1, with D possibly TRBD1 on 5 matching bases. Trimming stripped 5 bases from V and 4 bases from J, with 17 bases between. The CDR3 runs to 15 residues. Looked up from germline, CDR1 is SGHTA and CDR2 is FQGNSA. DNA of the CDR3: TGTGCCAGCAGCACTCAGGGTTTTGTAAGCACTGAAGCTTTCTTT. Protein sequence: CASSTQGFVSTEAFF.

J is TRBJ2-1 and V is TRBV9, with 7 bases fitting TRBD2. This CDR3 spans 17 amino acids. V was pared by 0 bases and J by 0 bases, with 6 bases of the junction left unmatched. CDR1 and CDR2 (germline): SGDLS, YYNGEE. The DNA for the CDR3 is TGTGCCAGCAGCGTAGGTTTAGCGGGTAGCTCCTACAATGAGCAGTTCTTC. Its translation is CASSVGLAGSSYNEQFF.

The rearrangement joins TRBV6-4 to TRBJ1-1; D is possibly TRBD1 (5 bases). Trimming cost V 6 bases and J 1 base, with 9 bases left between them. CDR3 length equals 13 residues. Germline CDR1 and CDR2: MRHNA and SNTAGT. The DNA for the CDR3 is TGTGCCAGCAGCAGACAGCCGAACACTGAAGCTTTCTTT. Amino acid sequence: CASSRQPNTEAFF.

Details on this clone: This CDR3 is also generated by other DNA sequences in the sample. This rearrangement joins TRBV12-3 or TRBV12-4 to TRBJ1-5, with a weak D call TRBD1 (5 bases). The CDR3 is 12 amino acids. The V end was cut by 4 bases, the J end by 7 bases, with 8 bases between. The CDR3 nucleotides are TGTGCCAGCAGTTCTCAGGGACAGCCCCAGCATTTT. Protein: CASSSQGQPQHF.

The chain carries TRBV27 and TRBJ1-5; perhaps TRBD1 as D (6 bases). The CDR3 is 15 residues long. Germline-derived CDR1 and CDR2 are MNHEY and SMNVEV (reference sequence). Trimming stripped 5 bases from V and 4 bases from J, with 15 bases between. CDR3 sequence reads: CASSRAGTPNQPQHF. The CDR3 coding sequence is TGTGCCAGCAGTCGGGCCGGGACACCGAATCAGCCCCAGCATTTT.

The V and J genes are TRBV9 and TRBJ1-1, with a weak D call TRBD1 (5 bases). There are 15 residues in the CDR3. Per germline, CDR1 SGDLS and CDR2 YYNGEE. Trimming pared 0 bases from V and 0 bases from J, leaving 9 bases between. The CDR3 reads CASSVGGEMNTEAFF. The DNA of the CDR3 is TGTGCCAGCAGCGTAGGGGGGGAAATGAACACTGAAGCTTTCTTT.

Here the CDR3 DNA reads TGCGCCAGCAGCCAAGGCAGGGCCCGCATCACTCCTCAATCTAACTATGGCTACACCTTC. Residues: CASSQGRARITPQSNYGYTF. The rearrangement joins TRBV4-1 to TRBJ1-2; D is perhaps TRBD1 (5 bases). V lost 1 base and J 0 bases, leaving 24 bases between the germline ends. CDR1 and CDR2 (germline): MGHRA, YSYEKL. This CDR3 has 20 amino acids.

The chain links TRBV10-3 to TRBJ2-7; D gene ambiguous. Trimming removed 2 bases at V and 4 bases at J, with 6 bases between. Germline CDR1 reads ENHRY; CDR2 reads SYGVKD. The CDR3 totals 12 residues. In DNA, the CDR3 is TGTGCCATCAGTGAGCAGGATTACGAGCAGTACTTC. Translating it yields CAISEQDYEQYF.

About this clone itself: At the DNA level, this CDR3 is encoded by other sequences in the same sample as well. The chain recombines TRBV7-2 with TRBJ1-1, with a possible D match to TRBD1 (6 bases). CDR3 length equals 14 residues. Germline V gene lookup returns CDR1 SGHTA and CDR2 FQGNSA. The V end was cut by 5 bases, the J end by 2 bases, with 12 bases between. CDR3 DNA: TGTGCCAGCAGCCTAGGGGGGGTTAACACTGAAGCTTTCTTT. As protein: CASSLGGVNTEAFF.

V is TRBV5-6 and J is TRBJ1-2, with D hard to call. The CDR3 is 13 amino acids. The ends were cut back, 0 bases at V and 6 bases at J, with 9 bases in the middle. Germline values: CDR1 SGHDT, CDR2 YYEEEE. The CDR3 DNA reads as TGTGCCAGCAGCTTGGCCGGGAGGGATGGCTACACCTTC. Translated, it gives CASSLAGRDGYTF.

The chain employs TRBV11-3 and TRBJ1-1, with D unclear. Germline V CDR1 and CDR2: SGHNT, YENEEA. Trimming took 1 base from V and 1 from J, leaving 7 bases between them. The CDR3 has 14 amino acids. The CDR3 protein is CASSLGTANTEAFF. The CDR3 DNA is TGTGCCAGCAGCTTAGGAACAGCGAACACTGAAGCTTTCTTT.

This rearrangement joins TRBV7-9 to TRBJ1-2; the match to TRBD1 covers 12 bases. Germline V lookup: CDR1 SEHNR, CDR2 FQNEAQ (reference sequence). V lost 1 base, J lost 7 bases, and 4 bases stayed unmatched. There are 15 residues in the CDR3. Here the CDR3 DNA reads TGTGCCAGCAGCTTAGAGGGACAGGGGGCTTTTGGCTACACCTTC. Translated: CASSLEGQGAFGYTF.

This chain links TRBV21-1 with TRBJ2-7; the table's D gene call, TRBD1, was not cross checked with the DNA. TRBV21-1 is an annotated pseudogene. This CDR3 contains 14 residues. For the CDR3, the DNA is TGTGCCAGCAGCAACGGTCAGGGGGTTGTCGAGCAGTACTTC. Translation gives CASSNGQGVVEQYF.

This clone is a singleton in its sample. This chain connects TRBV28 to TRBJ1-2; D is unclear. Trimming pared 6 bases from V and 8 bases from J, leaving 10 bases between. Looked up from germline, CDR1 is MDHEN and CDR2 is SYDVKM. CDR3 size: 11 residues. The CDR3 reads CASRGLSGYTF. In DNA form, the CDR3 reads TGTGCCAGCAGAGGACTTAGCGGCTACACCTTC.

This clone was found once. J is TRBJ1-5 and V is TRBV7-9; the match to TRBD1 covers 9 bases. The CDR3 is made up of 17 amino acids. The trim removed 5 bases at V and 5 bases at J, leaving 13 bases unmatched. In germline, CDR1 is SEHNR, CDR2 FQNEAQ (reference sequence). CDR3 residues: CASSPSGKGQGYQPQHF. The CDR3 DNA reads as TGTGCCAGCAGCCCATCCGGAAAGGGACAGGGCTATCAGCCCCAGCATTTT.

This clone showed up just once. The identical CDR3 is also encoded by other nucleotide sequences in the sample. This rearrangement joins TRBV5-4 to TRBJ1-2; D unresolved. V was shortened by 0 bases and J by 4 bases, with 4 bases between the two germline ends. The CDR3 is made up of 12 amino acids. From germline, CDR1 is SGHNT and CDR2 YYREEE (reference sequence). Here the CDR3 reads CASSLDSYGYTF. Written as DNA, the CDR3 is TGTGCCAGCAGCTTGGACAGCTATGGCTACACCTTC.

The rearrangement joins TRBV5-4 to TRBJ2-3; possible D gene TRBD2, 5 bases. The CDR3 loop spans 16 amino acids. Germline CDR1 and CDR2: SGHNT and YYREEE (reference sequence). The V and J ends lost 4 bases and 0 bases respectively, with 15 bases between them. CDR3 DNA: TGTGCCAGCAGCAAGGAACTAGGAATCAGCACAGATACGCAGTATTTT. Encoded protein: CASSKELGISTDTQYF.

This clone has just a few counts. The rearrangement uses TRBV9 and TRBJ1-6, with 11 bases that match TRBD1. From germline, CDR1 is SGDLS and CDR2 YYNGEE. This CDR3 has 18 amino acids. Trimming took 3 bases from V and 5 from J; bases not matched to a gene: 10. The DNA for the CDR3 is TGTGCCAGCAGCGGCCCCCTTGGGACAGGGGGTGATAATTCACCCCTCCACTTT. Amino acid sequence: CASSGPLGTGGDNSPLHF.